Sequencing of this TCR beta chain was carried out in a study of shared clonotypes between healthy human individuals. Broader study findings: Rarefaction analysis demonstrated incomplete sorted-subset sequencing notwithstanding large depth. A generally larger estimated richness was seen in naive subsets than in memory subsets. Sequencing depth was predicted to influence how clonotypes are shared among donors. Limitation of the genetic and exposure-history diversity represented came from the few donors.

The length of the CDR3 is 16 residues. Looked up from germline, CDR1 is MNHNS and CDR2 is SASEGT. The J segment lost 6 bases and the V segment lost 2 bases, leaving 2 bases of the junction unmatched. This table comes from immunoSEQ multiplex PCR, and its TCRdb copy is limited to in-frame clones, with some not included. The sample yields 2.3 million or so clones, 93% seen once. To note about this clone: As yet, its antigen is unknown.

The sequence came from a man aged 18 to 30 in good health. Some clones in this sample may be carry-over from other donors' samples. The sequenced sample consisted of naive CD4+ T cells from PBMCs. Noted subset: CD45RA+ positively selected. The V gene is TRBV6-1, the J gene TRBJ2-1, with 15 nucleotides matching TRBD2. Here the CDR3 reads CASSEPGLAGGNEQFF. Here the CDR3 DNA reads TGTGCCAGCAGTGAACCGGGACTAGCGGGAGGCAATGAGCAGTTCTTC.